This T cell receptor beta chain was recovered during a study of T cell responses to AZD1222 COVID-19 vaccine. Broader study findings: Donors were chiefly white British, with a greater number of females, and clonal diversity was perhaps underestimated. Recipients of two AZD1222 doses showed rising Spike-specific TCR breadth and depth. The study reported that nearly half of spike-specific TCRs target unmutated variant regions.

Comment on this clone: The antigen remains undetermined.

In germline, CDR1 is SGHVS, CDR2 FQNEAQ. V was shortened by 0 bases and J by 3 bases, with 9 bases between the two germline ends. CDR3 length: 14 residues. Profiling relied on immunoSEQ multiplex PCR, and the TCRdb table lists in-frame clones only, not all of them. The repertoire has fewer than 110,000 clones, around nine tenths of them found once; the top ten carry approximately 22%. The sample here was peripheral blood, taken on day 0 of AZD1222 vaccination. The chain couples TRBV7-8 to TRBJ2-7; a possible D gene is TRBD2 (5 bases). The clonotype originates from an adult in good health. The CDR3 DNA reads TGTGCCAGCAGCTTAGCTTCTAGCCGCTACGAGCAGTACTTC. Encoded protein: CASSLASSRYEQYF. Combining the CDR3 with reference TRBV7-8 and TRBJ2-7 gives the whole variable domain GAGVSQSPRYKVAKRGQDVALRCDPISGHVSLFWYQQALGQGPEFLTYFQNEAQLDKSGLPSDRFFAERPEGSVSTLKIQRTQQEDSAVYLCASSLASSRYEQYFGPGTRLTVT.